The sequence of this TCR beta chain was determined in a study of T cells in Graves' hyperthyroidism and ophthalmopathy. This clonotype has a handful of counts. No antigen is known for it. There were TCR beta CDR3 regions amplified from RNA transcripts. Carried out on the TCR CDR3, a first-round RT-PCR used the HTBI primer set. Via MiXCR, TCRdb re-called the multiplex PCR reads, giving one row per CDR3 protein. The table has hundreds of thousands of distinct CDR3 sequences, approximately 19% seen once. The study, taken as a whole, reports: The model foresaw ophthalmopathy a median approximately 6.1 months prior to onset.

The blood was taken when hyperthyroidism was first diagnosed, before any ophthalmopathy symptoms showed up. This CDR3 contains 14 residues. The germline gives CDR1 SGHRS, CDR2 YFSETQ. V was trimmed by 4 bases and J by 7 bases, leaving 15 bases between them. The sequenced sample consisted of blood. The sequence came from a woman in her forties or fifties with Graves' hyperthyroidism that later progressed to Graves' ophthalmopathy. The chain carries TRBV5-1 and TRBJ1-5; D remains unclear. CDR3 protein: CASSPGPAGQPQHF. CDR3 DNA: TGCGCCAGCAGCCCCGGACCCGCGGGGCAGCCCCAGCATTTT.